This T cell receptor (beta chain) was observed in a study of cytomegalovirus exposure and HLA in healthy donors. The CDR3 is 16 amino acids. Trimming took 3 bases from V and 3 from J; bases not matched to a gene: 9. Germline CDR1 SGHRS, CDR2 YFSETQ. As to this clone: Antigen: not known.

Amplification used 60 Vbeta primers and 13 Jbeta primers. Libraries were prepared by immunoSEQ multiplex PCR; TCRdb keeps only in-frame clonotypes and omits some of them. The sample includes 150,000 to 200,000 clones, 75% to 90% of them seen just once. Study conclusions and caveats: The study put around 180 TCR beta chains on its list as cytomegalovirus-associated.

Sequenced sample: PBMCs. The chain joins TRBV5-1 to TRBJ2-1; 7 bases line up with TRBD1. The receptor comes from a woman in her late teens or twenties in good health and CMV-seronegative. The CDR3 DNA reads TGCGCCAGCAGCTGGACCAACAGGGGACACTACAATGAGCAGTTCTTC. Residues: CASSWTNRGHYNEQFF.